A selection of T cell receptor beta chains follows, all from one sample in a study of CD8 T cells in ankylosing spondylitis. TCRdb re-called the 5' RACE reads through MiXCR, storing one row per CDR3 protein. The sample has around 150,000 distinct CDR3 sequences, 15% to 20% seen once; the top ten hold about 8.2%. The specimen was blood, either unsorted or a sorted T cell fraction (not recorded which). The source of these receptors is a male donor with ankylosing spondylitis or in good health (not recorded which). The CDR3 runs from the conserved cysteine through the conserved F or W. Each record gives: V gene, clone size, D gene, J gene, CDR3 length, CDR3 protein, CDR3 DNA. D genes are given only for firm matches. Clone size, where shown, is once, few, many, or a class for clones that have expanded.

TRBV6-6	NA	TRBD2	TRBJ2-2	13	CGTQAGAIGELFF	TGTGGGACGCAGGCGGGAGCGATCGGGGAGCTGTTTTTT
TRBV12-3/TRBV12-4	many	NA	TRBJ2-2	13	CASSLMGNGELFF	TGTGCCAGCAGTTTAATGGGAAACGGGGAGCTGTTTTTT
TRBV12-3/TRBV12-4	NA	NA	TRBJ2-3	14	CASSPTQVTDTQYF	TGTGCCAGCAGCCCTACGCAGGTCACAGATACGCAGTATTTT
TRBV29-1	NA	TRBD1	TRBJ1-1	17	CSVLTSTGGVVNTEAFF	TGCAGCGTCTTGACGTCGACAGGGGGCGTCGTGAACACTGAAGCTTTCTTT
TRBV20-1	many	NA	TRBJ2-7	14	CSASDGSAGYEQYF	TGCAGTGCTAGTGACGGGAGCGCTGGGTACGAGCAGTACTTC
TRBV12-3/TRBV12-4	few	NA	TRBJ1-1	17	CASSFPHGGSGATEAFF	TGTGCCAGCAGTTTCCCCCACGGGGGGAGTGGGGCCACTGAAGCTTTCTTT
TRBV27	NA	NA	TRBJ1-4	16	CASSFLWSATNEKLLF	TGTGCCAGCAGTTTTTTGTGGAGTGCAACTAATGAAAAACTGCTTTTT
TRBV20-1	many	TRBD2	TRBJ2-3	15	CSARDVGRATDTQYF	TGCAGTGCTAGAGATGTAGGGAGGGCCACGGATACGCAGTATTTT
TRBV12-3/TRBV12-4	NA	TRBD1	TRBJ2-7	12	CASSQGVDEQYF	TGTGCCAGCAGCCAGGGGGTCGACGAGCAGTACTTC
TRBV12-3/TRBV12-4	many	NA	TRBJ1-1	13	CASSLGGNTEAFF	TGTGCCAGCAGTTTAGGGGGGAACACTGAAGCTTTCTTT
TRBV28	many	NA	TRBJ2-3	14	CASRGGGPTDTQYF	TGTGCCAGCAGGGGTGGAGGGCCCACAGATACGCAGTATTTT
TRBV27	many	NA	TRBJ2-1	15	CASSLAASSYNEQFF	TGTGCCAGCAGTTTGGCGGCGAGCTCCTACAATGAGCAGTTCTTC
TRBV5-1	many	NA	TRBJ1-1	14	CASSFGRGNTEAFF	TGCGCCAGCAGCTTTGGCCGGGGGAACACTGAAGCTTTCTTT
TRBV5-1	NA	TRBD1	TRBJ2-2	16	CASSRTGSPNTGELFF	TGCGCCAGCAGCCGGACAGGGTCGCCGAACACCGGGGAGCTGTTTTTT
TRBV20-1	many	NA	TRBJ2-3	13	CSAIDLARDTQYF	TGCAGTGCCATCGACTTAGCGAGAGATACGCAGTATTTT
TRBV20-1	many	NA	TRBJ1-3	16	CSADTGRSVSGNTIYF	TGCAGTGCTGATACTGGACGGAGTGTCTCTGGAAACACCATATATTTT
TRBV7-3	many	NA	TRBJ1-1	13	CASSLTRNTEAFF	TGTGCCAGCAGCTTAACCAGGAACACTGAAGCTTTCTTT
TRBV5-1	NA	TRBD2	TRBJ2-1	16	CASSTSGTPSYNEQFF	TGCGCCAGCAGCACTAGCGGTACCCCATCCTACAATGAGCAGTTCTTC
TRBV25-1	many	NA	TRBJ1-4	14	CASSEALLGEKLFF	TGTGCCAGCAGTGAGGCTCTTCTGGGTGAAAAACTGTTTTTT
TRBV28	NA	TRBD2	TRBJ2-7	11	CASSSGLAGYF	TGTGCCAGCAGTTCGGGACTAGCGGGCTACTTC
TRBV11-2	many	TRBD2	TRBJ2-1	15	CASSLSIASGNEQFF	TGTGCCAGCAGCTTAAGTATCGCTAGCGGCAATGAGCAGTTCTTC
TRBV11-2	many	NA	TRBJ1-4	15	CASSLVDASGEKLFF	TGTGCCAGCAGCTTAGTGGACGCCTCGGGTGAAAAACTGTTTTTT
TRBV6-1	many	NA	TRBJ1-1	15	CASRPHRGAPVEAFF	TGTGCCAGCCGCCCTCACCGTGGGGCACCCGTTGAAGCTTTCTTT
TRBV11-2	NA	TRBD1	TRBJ2-1	15	CASSLTGPLGGEQFF	TGTGCCAGCAGCTTGACAGGGCCCCTAGGTGGTGAGCAGTTCTTC
TRBV5-6	many	TRBD1	TRBJ2-7	14	CASSFRDRLYEQYF	TGTGCCAGCAGCTTCCGGGACAGACTCTACGAGCAGTACTTC
TRBV10-3	few	TRBD1	TRBJ2-2	15	CAISIGTANTGELFF	TGTGCCATCAGTATCGGGACAGCGAACACCGGGGAGCTGTTTTTT
TRBV5-1	many	NA	TRBJ2-1	12	CASRSGFNEQFF	TGCGCCAGCAGATCAGGGTTCAATGAGCAGTTCTTC
TRBV19	few	NA	TRBJ2-3	15	CASMGDFASTDTQYF	TGTGCCAGTATGGGGGACTTCGCTAGCACAGATACGCAGTATTTT
TRBV14	many	NA	TRBJ2-1	23	CASSQRGTDSPKLPGLAYNEQFF	TGTGCCAGCAGCCAAAGAGGGACAGACAGCCCCAAATTACCGGGACTAGCCTACAATGAGCAGTTCTTC
TRBV12-3/TRBV12-4	few	TRBD1	TRBJ1-6	10	CASGDRALHF	TGTGCCAGCGGAGACAGGGCCCTCCACTTT
TRBV2	NA	NA	TRBJ1-4	19	CASRFSGDRSFGTNEKLFF	TGTGCCAGCAGATTTTCGGGGGACCGTTCTTTTGGAACTAATGAAAAACTGTTTTTT
TRBV29-1	NA	NA	TRBJ2-1	13	CSAKQGGYNEQFF	TGCAGCGCAAAACAGGGAGGCTACAATGAGCAGTTCTTC
TRBV6-1	few	NA	TRBJ2-7	15	CASSDFAVGKYEQYF	TGTGCCAGCAGTGATTTTGCAGTGGGCAAATACGAGCAGTACTTC
TRBV5-6	few	NA	TRBJ1-2	13	CASRLLEGDGYTF	TGTGCCAGCAGACTCCTTGAAGGAGATGGCTACACCTTC
TRBV10-3	NA	TRBD1	TRBJ2-1	11	CAISQGSEQFF	TGTGCCATTTCACAGGGGTCTGAGCAGTTCTTC
TRBV6-5	NA	TRBD2	TRBJ2-3	16	CASSYGAGGNTDTQYF	TGTGCCAGCAGTTACGGAGCGGGAGGGAACACAGATACGCAGTATTTT
TRBV11-2	few	NA	TRBJ2-1	15	CASSLGGNRYNEQFF	TGTGCCAGCAGCTTAGGTGGGAATCGCTACAATGAGCAGTTCTTC
TRBV12-3/TRBV12-4	few	NA	TRBJ1-1	12	CASSFEGFEAFF	TGTGCCAGCAGTTTCGAGGGGTTTGAAGCTTTCTTT
TRBV5-1	few	NA	TRBJ1-4	16	CASSLEVGRPNEKLFF	TGCGCCAGCAGCTTGGAGGTGGGACGGCCGAATGAAAAACTGTTTTTT
TRBV5-1	many	TRBD2	TRBJ2-1	17	CASSFGLAGTIFNEQFF	TGCGCCAGCAGCTTCGGACTAGCGGGAACCATTTTCAATGAGCAGTTCTTC
TRBV3-1	many	TRBD1	TRBJ1-2	15	CASSTRDRKNYGYTF	TGTGCCAGCAGCACCCGGGACAGGAAGAACTATGGCTACACCTTC
TRBV2	NA	TRBD2	TRBJ2-1	15	CAGSPGTSDYNEQFF	TGTGCCGGCAGTCCCGGGACTAGCGATTACAATGAGCAGTTCTTC
TRBV7-2	once	NA	TRBJ1-3	15	CASSLVWDTGNTIYF	TGTGCCAGCAGCTTAGTCTGGGACACCGGAAACACCATATATTTT
TRBV20-1	NA	NA	TRBJ2-2	14	CSARGGQSDGELFF	TGCAGTGCTAGGGGAGGTCAGAGCGACGGGGAGCTGTTTTTT
TRBV18	NA	NA	TRBJ2-1	12	CASSPTDNEQFF	TGTGCCAGCTCACCAACCGACAATGAGCAGTTCTTC
TRBV4-1	many	TRBD2	TRBJ2-3	16	CASSRGLAGVSDTQYF	TGCGCCAGCAGCCGGGGACTAGCGGGAGTTTCAGATACGCAGTATTTT
TRBV6-1	many	NA	TRBJ2-3	14	CASIAAAFTDTQYF	TGTGCCAGCATCGCCGCGGCCTTCACAGATACGCAGTATTTT
TRBV6-1	NA	NA	TRBJ1-6	16	CASRGRDSRYNSPLHF	TGTGCCAGCAGGGGCCGGGACTCGCGATATAATTCACCCCTCCACTTT
TRBV28	NA	NA	TRBJ2-2	13	CASMLGEVGELFF	TGTGCCAGCATGCTTGGGGAGGTCGGGGAGCTGTTTTTT
TRBV5-5	NA	NA	TRBJ1-2	16	CASSFSLKRDSYGYTF	TGTGCCAGCAGCTTCTCACTTAAGAGGGACTCCTATGGCTACACCTTC